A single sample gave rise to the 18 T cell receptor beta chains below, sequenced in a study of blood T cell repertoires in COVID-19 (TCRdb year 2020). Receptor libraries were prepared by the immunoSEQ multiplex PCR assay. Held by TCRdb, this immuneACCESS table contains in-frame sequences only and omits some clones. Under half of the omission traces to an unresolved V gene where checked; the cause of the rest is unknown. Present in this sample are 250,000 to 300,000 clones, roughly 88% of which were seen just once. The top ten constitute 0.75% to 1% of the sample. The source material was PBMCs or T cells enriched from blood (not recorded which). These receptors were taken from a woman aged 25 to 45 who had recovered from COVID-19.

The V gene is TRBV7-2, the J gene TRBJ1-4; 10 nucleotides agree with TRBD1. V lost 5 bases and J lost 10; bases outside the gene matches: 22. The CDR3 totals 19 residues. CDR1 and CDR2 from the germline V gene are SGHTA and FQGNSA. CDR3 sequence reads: CASSPGPDRGDGSVGKLFF. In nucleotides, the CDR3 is TGTGCCAGCAGCCCAGGGCCGGACAGGGGGGATGGTTCAGTAGGAAAACTGTTTTTT.

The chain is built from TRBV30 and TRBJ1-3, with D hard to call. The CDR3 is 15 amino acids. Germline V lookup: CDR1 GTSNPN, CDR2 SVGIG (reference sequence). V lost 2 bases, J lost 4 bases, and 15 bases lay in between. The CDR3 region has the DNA TGTGCCTGGAGTAGACCACGGGGAGGGGGAAACACCATATATTTT. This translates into CAWSRPRGGGNTIYF. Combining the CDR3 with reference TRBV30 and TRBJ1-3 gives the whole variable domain SQTIHQWPATLVQPVGSPLSLECTVEGTSNPNLYWYRQAAGRGLQLLFYSVGIGQISSEVPQNLSASRPQDRQFILSSKKLLLSDSGFYLCAWSRPRGGGNTIYFGEGSWLTVV.

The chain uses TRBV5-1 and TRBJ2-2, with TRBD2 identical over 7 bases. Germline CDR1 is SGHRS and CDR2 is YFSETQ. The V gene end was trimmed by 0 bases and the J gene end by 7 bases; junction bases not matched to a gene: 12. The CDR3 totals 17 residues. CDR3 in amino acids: CASSLAGGSSWVGELFF. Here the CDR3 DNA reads TGCGCCAGCAGCTTGGCAGGCGGGAGTTCGTGGGTCGGGGAGCTGTTTTTT.

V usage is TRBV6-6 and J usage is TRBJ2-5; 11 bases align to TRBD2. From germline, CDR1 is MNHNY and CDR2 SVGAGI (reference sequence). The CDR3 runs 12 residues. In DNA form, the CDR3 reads TGTGTGAGCCTAGCGGGGGGAGAGACCCAGTACTTC. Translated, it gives CVSLAGGETQYF.

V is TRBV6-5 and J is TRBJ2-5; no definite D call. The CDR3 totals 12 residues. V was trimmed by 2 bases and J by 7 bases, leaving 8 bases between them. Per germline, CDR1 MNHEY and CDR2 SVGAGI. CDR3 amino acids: CASSYAPGTQYF. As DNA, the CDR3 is TGTGCCAGCAGTTACGCCCCCGGGACCCAGTACTTC.

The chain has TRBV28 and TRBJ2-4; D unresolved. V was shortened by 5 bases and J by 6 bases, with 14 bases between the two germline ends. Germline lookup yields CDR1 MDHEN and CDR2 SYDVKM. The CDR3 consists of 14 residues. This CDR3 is CASSPRLGGNIQYF. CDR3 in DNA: TGTGCCAGCAGTCCCCGACTGGGTGGAAACATTCAGTACTTC.

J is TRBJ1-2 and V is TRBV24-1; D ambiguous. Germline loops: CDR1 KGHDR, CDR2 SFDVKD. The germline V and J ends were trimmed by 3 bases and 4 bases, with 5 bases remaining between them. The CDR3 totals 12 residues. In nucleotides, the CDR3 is TGTGCCACCAGTGATGACACCTATGGCTACACCTTC. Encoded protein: CATSDDTYGYTF.

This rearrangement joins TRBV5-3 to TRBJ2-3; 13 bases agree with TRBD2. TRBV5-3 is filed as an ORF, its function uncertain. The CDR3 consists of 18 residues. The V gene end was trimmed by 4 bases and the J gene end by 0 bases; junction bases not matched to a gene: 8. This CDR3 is CARSLGTSGMLSTDTQYF. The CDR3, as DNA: TGTGCCAGAAGCCTCGGGACTAGCGGGATGCTGAGCACAGATACGCAGTATTTT.

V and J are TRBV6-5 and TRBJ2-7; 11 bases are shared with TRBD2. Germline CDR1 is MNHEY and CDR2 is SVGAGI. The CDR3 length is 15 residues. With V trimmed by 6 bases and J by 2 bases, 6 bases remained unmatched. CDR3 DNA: TGTGCCAGCAGACCCCCTAGCGGGGGGCCCTACGAGCAGTACTTC. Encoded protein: CASRPPSGGPYEQYF.

The CDR3 DNA reads TGTGCCAGCAGCCGGGACAGCGCTATCTATGGCTACACCTTC. Amino acid sequence: CASSRDSAIYGYTF. V gene TRBV7-9 combines with J gene TRBJ1-2, with 7 nucleotides matching TRBD1. The J segment lost 4 bases and the V segment lost 5 bases, leaving 7 bases of the junction unmatched. Per germline, CDR1 SEHNR and CDR2 FQNEAQ (reference sequence). The CDR3 consists of 14 residues.

CDR3: CASSGRERRNEQFF. The CDR3 DNA follows: TGTGCCAGCAGTGGGCGGGAACGACGAAATGAGCAGTTCTTC. The chain links TRBV27 to TRBJ2-1, with D tentatively TRBD2 (6 bases). The germline V gene has CDR1 MNHEY and CDR2 SMNVEV (reference sequence). This CDR3 region has 14 residues. Trimming stripped 5 bases from V and 7 bases from J, with 15 bases between.

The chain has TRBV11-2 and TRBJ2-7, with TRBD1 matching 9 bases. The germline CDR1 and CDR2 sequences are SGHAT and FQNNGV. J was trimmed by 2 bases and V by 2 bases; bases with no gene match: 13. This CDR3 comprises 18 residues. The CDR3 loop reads CASSLSIPGQGSPYEQYF. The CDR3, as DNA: TGTGCCAGCAGCTTATCAATTCCGGGACAGGGTTCCCCCTACGAGCAGTACTTC. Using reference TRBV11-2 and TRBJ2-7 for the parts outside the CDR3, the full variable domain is EAGVAQSPRYKIIEKRQSVAFWCNPISGHATLYWYQQILGQGPKLLIQFQNNGVVDDSQLPKDRFSAERLKGVDSTLKIQPAKLEDSAVYLCASSLSIPGQGSPYEQYFGPGTRLTVT.

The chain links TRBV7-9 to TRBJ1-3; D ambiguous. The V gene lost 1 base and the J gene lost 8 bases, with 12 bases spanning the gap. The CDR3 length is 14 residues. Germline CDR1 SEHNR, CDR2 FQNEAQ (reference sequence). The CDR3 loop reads CASSLDVGLDTIYF. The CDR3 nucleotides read TGTGCCAGCAGCTTAGACGTGGGCCTGGACACCATATATTTT.

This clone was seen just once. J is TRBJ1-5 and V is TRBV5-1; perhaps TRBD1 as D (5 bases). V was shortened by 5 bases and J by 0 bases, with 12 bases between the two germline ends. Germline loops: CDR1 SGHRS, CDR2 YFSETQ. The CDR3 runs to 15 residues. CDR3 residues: CASSPGGNSNQPQHF. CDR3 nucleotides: TGCGCCAGCAGTCCCGGGGGGAATAGCAATCAGCCCCAGCATTTT.

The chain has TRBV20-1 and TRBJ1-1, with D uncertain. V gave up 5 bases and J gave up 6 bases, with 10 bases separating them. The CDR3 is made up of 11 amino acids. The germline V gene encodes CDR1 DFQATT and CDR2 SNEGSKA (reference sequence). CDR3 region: CSAASQAEAFF. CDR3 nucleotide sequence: TGCAGTGCTGCTAGCCAGGCTGAAGCTTTCTTT.

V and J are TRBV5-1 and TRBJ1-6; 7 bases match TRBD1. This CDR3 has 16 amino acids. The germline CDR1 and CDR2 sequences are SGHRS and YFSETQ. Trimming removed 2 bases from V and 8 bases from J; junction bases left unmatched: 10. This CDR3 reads CASSFSEQGRHSPLHF. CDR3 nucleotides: TGCGCCAGCAGCTTCTCTGAACAGGGGAGGCATTCACCCCTCCACTTT.

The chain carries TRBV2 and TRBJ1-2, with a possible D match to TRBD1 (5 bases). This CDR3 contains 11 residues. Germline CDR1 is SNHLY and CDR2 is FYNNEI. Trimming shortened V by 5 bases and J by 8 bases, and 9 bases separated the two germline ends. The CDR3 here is CASSSQAGYTF. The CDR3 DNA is TGTGCCAGCAGTTCACAGGCGGGCTACACCTTC.

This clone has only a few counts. For the CDR3, the DNA is TGTGCCACCAGCAGAGACTCAGGGGAGATGGGCTACACCTTC. It translates to CATSRDSGEMGYTF. The chain couples TRBV15 to TRBJ1-2, with a weak D call TRBD1 (6 bases). Germline CDR1 and CDR2: LNHNV and YYDKDF (reference sequence). CDR3 length equals 14 residues. Deletions cut 0 bases from V and 8 bases from J, with 13 bases between.